The rows below give T cell receptor beta chains drawn from one sample of a study of breast tumors, draining lymph nodes, adjacent tissues. In TCRdb, the multiplex PCR reads were re-called with MiXCR into one record per CDR3 protein. Found here are 150,000 to 200,000 distinct CDR3 sequences, roughly a third of them singletons; the top ten hold approximately 4.2%. Material for sequencing was axillary lymph node tissue. These receptors all stem from a female donor with breast cancer. Some clones in this sample may be carry-over from other donors' samples. Both conserved end residues are part of each CDR3. A D gene is named only where the DNA matches it firmly. Rows may omit the clone size; those that give it use once, few, many or a size class.

j_call clone_size v_call d_call cdr3_nt cdr3_aa
TRBJ2-3 NA TRBV5-1 TRBD2 TGCGCCAGCAGCCCACGGACTAGGGGCACCGATACGCAGTATTTC CASSPRTRGTDTQYF
TRBJ1-5 many TRBV4-1 NA TGCGCCAGCAGCCAGCAGCCGGGACAACGTTTGTTGGGGCCCCAGCATTTT CASSQQPGQRLLGPQHF
TRBJ1-6 NA TRBV6-2/TRBV6-3 NA TGTGCCAGCAGTCACTCGAGACGGGTAGGGGCTAGCTCCTATAATTCACCCCTCCACTTT CASSHSRRVGASSYNSPLHF
TRBJ2-7 many TRBV9 NA TGTGCCAGCAGCCTCTCATACAGGGGAGGGGAGCAGTACTTC CASSLSYRGGEQYF
TRBJ2-3 NA TRBV3-1 NA TGTGCCAGCAGTCAAACAAATACAGATACGCAGTATTTT CASSQTNTDTQYF
TRBJ1-4 NA TRBV19 TRBD1 TGTGCCAGTAGTAGGGGACAGGGGGGCACCGGGGAGCTGTCTTTT CASSRGQGGTGELSF
TRBJ1-3 NA TRBV5-1 NA TGCGCCAGCAGCCGATTGACTAGCGGGGGGAACACCATATATTTT CASSRLTSGGNTIYF
TRBJ2-3 NA TRBV9 NA NA CASSVGQGNTEASF
TRBJ2-7 NA TRBV15 TRBD1 TGTGCCACCAGCAGCCCGGTGGGACAGTCCTTCTCCGAGCAGTACTTC CATSSPVGQSFSEQYF
TRBJ2-6 NA TRBV7-8 NA TGTGCCAGCAGCTCAGCACCCCGAAGAGGGACTGGGGCCCACGTCCTGACTTTC CASSSAPRRGTGAHVLTF
TRBJ2-1 many TRBV20-1 TRBD2 TGCAGTGCTACGGGCGGGAGACATGAGCAGTTCTTC CSATGGRHEQFF
TRBJ2-1 few TRBV6-1 NA TGTGCCAGCCGATCTAGTTACTCCTACAATGAGCAGTTCTTC CASRSSYSYNEQFF
TRBJ1-1 few TRBV5-6 NA TGTGCCAGCAGCTCCTACGGGGAAGAAGCTTTCTTT CASSSYGEEAFF
TRBJ2-1 many TRBV29-1 TRBD1 TGCAGCGTGGGACAGGGAAACAGTGAGCAGTTCTTC CSVGQGNSEQFF
TRBJ2-7 NA TRBV27 TRBD2 TGTGCCAGCAGTTTAACGGGGGGAGGGCCAAAAGACGAGCAGTACTTC CASSLTGGGPKDEQYF
TRBJ1-5 many TRBV6-5 NA TGTGCCAGCAGTCTTGAACCAATCCCCAATCTACATCAGCCCCAGCATTTT CASSLEPIPNLHQPQHF
TRBJ2-1 many TRBV7-2 TRBD2 TGTGCCAGCAGGCCGCTAGCGGGGGTAATCTACAATGAGCAGTTCTTC CASRPLAGVIYNEQFF
TRBJ1-1 once TRBV30 TRBD1 TGTGCCTGGAGTGTACTTGGGACAGAGAACACTGAAGCTTTCTTT CAWSVLGTENTEAFF
TRBJ2-6 many TRBV7-6 NA TGTGCCAGCAGCTGGGATGTTACTGGGGCCAACGTCCTGACTTTC CASSWDVTGANVLTF
TRBJ1-2 NA TRBV6-1 TRBD1 TGTGCCGGCGGGGGGACAGGGGCTAACTATGGCTACACCTTC CAGGGTGANYGYTF
TRBJ2-1 NA TRBV25-1 TRBD2 TGTGCCAAACCGGGACTAGCGGGAGGAAATGAGCAGTTCTTC CAKPGLAGGNEQFF
TRBJ2-2 NA TRBV11-2 NA TGTGCCAGCAGCTCGGGGGGCTTGACCACCGGGGAGCTGTTTTTT CASSSGGLTTGELFF
TRBJ1-3 NA TRBV25-1 NA TGTGCCAGCAAGGCTGGAAACACCATATATTTT CASKAGNTIYF
TRBJ2-5 NA TRBV24-1 NA NA CATSDPSLGGEGYTFGSGTQYF
TRBJ1-5 many TRBV6-6 NA TGTGCCAGCACCCTACAACAGGGATTGAGACAGCCCCAGCATTTT CASTLQQGLRQPQHF
TRBJ2-7 many TRBV6-5 NA TGTGCCAGCAGTTACTCGATAGCGCCCAGTTACGAGCAGTACTTC CASSYSIAPSYEQYF
TRBJ2-1 many TRBV7-6 TRBD2 TGTGCCAGCAGCTTAGAGGCGGGGGAGACCAATGAGCAGTTCTTC CASSLEAGETNEQFF
TRBJ1-1 few TRBV29-1 NA TGCAGCGTTTTACAGGGCGTTACCGGAGCTTTCTTT CSVLQGVTGAFF
TRBJ1-4 NA TRBV20-1 NA TGCAGTGCTAGGGGGTCAGGGGATGAAAAACTGTTCTTT CSARGSGDEKLFF
TRBJ1-4 many TRBV19 TRBD1 TGTGCCAGTAGTGTACAGGGGGGACCGCCTAATGAAAAACTGTTTTTT CASSVQGGPPNEKLFF
TRBJ2-5 many TRBV24-1 TRBD1 TGTGCCACCAGTGATTTTTGGGACAGTTCAGGGAAAGAGACCCAGTACTTC CATSDFWDSSGKETQYF
TRBJ2-7 many TRBV7-9 TRBD2 TGTGCCAGCAGCTTGGGGGGGGGGACCCACGAGCAGTACTTC CASSLGGGTHEQYF
TRBJ2-1 many TRBV9 NA TGTGCCAGCAGCCAGGGTAACCCGATTGAAGAGCAGTTCTTC CASSQGNPIEEQFF
TRBJ2-5 many TRBV7-2 NA TGTGCCAGCAGCTTAGGGGGGGGGCCTTCGGAGACCCAGTACTTC CASSLGGGPSETQYF
TRBJ2-1 NA TRBV29-1 NA TGCAGCTTAGCGGAGGCCAGCAATGAGCAGTTCTTC CSLAEASNEQFF
TRBJ1-2 many TRBV5-1 NA TGCGCCAGCAGCGGGAGGACAGCTTGGGCCTATGGCTACACCTTC CASSGRTAWAYGYTF
TRBJ2-7 many TRBV7-9 NA TGTGCCAGCAGCCGGGAAGGACAGTCCTACGAGCAGTACTTC CASSREGQSYEQYF
TRBJ1-5 many TRBV10-2 NA TGCGCCAGCAGTGAGTCACTCAGGTCGAGCAATCAGCCCCAGCATTTT CASSESLRSSNQPQHF
TRBJ1-4 NA TRBV5-6 TRBD1 TGTGCCAGCAGAGTCGGACAGGGTTTCGAAAAACTGCTTTTT CASRVGQGFEKLLF
TRBJ1-3 many TRBV6-1 NA TGTGCCAGCGAGTCTCCTCCCAGCTCTGGAAACACCATATATTTT CASESPPSSGNTIYF
TRBJ1-2 NA TRBV16 TRBD1 TGTGCCAGCAGCCGCTACGGGACAGGACCTAACGGCTACACCTTC CASSRYGTGPNGYTF
TRBJ2-3 many TRBV6-4 TRBD2 TGTGCCAGCAGTGAGACTAGCGGGGGCACAGATACGCAGTATTTT CASSETSGGTDTQYF
TRBJ1-1 NA TRBV6-5 NA TGTGCCAGCAGTTACTTAAGGATTCAGAGTTGGAACACTGAAGCTTTCTTT CASSYLRIQSWNTEAFF
TRBJ2-1 NA TRBV27 TRBD2 TGTGCCAGCAGTTACCTAGCGGGGAACAATGAGCAGTTCTTC CASSYLAGNNEQFF
TRBJ2-5 NA TRBV7-2 NA TGTGCCTGGGGGGGCCGTGACCAAGAGACCCAGTACTTC CAWGGRDQETQYF
TRBJ1-1 few TRBV9 NA TGTGCCAGCAGCGTAGACCTCATGAACACTGAAGCTTTCTTT CASSVDLMNTEAFF
TRBJ2-3 NA TRBV20-1 NA TGCAGTTACTCGTCGGCTGGGACAGATACGCAGTATTTT CSYSSAGTDTQYF
TRBJ1-2 many TRBV19 TRBD1 TGTGCCAGTAGTCCAAGGGGGACAGGGCGCTATGGCTACACCTTC CASSPRGTGRYGYTF
TRBJ1-2 many TRBV9 NA TGTGCCAGCAGCGTAGATGAGGGATCCAACTATGGCTACACCTTC CASSVDEGSNYGYTF
TRBJ2-2 NA TRBV6-6 TRBD2 TGTGCCAGCAGTCATCCGGGACTAACAAACACCGGGGAGCTGTTTTTT CASSHPGLTNTGELFF
TRBJ2-5 NA TRBV19 NA TGTGCCAGTAGGTTAGGGCGGATCCACACCGGGGAAGAGACCCAGTCCTTC CASRLGRIHTGEETQSF
TRBJ2-1 NA TRBV18 TRBD2 TGTGCCAGCTCACCTCGGAGCGGGGGTGACTACAATGAGCAGTTCTTC CASSPRSGGDYNEQFF
TRBJ2-2 NA TRBV7-3 NA TGTGCCAGCAGCTGCCGGGGGACAGGGGAGCTGTTTTTT CASSCRGTGELFF
TRBJ2-3 many TRBV2 NA TGTGCCAGCTCTTGGACAGATACGCAGTATTTT CASSWTDTQYF
TRBJ2-3 NA TRBV20-1 TRBD2 TGCAGTGCTCCCAGGAACCCTCCGGGACCAGCGGGGGGGCGGACAGATACGCAGTATTTT CSAPRNPPGPAGGRTDTQYF